The next 22 T cell receptor beta chains were all read from a single sample in a study of blood T cells in healthy people across ages. The authors ran a second PCR of about 7 to 12 cycles using a sample-barcoded 5' primer and a J-beta primer mix. TCRdb re-analysed the 5' RACE reads in MiXCR, keeping a single row per CDR3 protein. The table lists 730,000 or so distinct CDR3 sequences, around 40% of them singletons. Sequenced material: blood. The receptors were sampled from a woman aged 60 to 75 in good health.

The chain has TRBV10-3 and TRBJ2-7, with D maybe TRBD2 (6 bases). V was pared by 10 bases and J by 2 bases, with 15 bases between. CDR3 length: 13 residues. CDR1 ENHRY and CDR2 SYGVKD come from the germline V gene. CDR3 in DNA: TGTGCCAGTAATCCCGGGGGACCCTACGAGCAGTACTTC. Protein sequence: CASNPGGPYEQYF.

This chain uses TRBV29-1 with TRBJ2-7; the D is unclear. The CDR3 consists of 12 residues. V lost 3 bases to trimming and J lost 2 bases, with 8 bases between them. Germline lookup yields CDR1 SQVTM and CDR2 ANQGSEA. The CDR3 is CSVETDTYEQYF. The CDR3 DNA is TGCAGCGTTGAGACGGATACCTACGAGCAGTACTTC.

This clonotype was observed a handful of times. V is TRBV18 and J is TRBJ2-3, with 8 bases matching TRBD1. Germline assignment: CDR1 KGHSH and CDR2 LQKENI. There are 16 residues in the CDR3. V dropped 3 bases and J dropped 0; count of bases not matched to a gene: 5. CDR3 in DNA: TGTGCCAGCTCACCGATACGGACAGGGAGCACAGATACGCAGTATTTT. Translating it yields CASSPIRTGSTDTQYF.

CDR3 sequence: CASSAQTGAEAFF. Written as DNA, the CDR3 is TGCGCCAGCAGCGCCCAAACAGGGGCTGAAGCTTTCTTT. This rearrangement joins TRBV5-1 to TRBJ1-1; 7 bases align to TRBD1. Per the germline V gene, CDR1 is SGHRS and CDR2 is YFSETQ. The V and J ends lost 4 bases and 6 bases, in that order; junction bases with no gene match: 6. The CDR3 runs 13 residues.

This clonotype was detected only a few times. This chain connects TRBV25-1 to TRBJ2-1; 7 bases match TRBD1. With 3 bases clipped from V and 13 bases from J, the junction kept 18 bases outside the gene matches. Germline V lookup: CDR1 MGHDK, CDR2 SYGVNS. CDR3 length: 16 amino acids. In DNA, the CDR3 is TGTGCCAGCAGTGACTCCCTACAGGGCCAGGGGGAGACCCAGTTCTTC. This codes for CASSDSLQGQGETQFF. Combining the CDR3 with reference TRBV25-1 and TRBJ2-1 gives the whole variable domain EADIYQTPRYLVIGTGKKITLECSQTMGHDKMYWYQQDPGMELHLIHYSYGVNSTEKGDLSSESTVSRIRTEHFPLTLESARPSHTSQYLCASSDSLQGQGETQFFGPGTRLTVL.

The V call is TRBV11-2, the J call TRBJ1-4; 7 nucleotides match TRBD1. This CDR3 has 14 amino acids. CDR1 SGHAT and CDR2 FQNNGV come from the germline V gene. V shed 5 bases and J 3 bases; nucleotides not matched to a gene: 3. CDR3 region: CASSNRGSNEKLFF. Written as DNA, the CDR3 is TGTGCCAGCAGCAACAGGGGCTCTAATGAAAAACTGTTTTTT.

This chain connects TRBV25-1 to TRBJ2-7; TRBD1 agrees at 7 bases. Germline CDR1 reads MGHDK; CDR2 reads SYGVNS. Trimming removed 3 bases from V and 1 base from J; junction bases left unmatched: 3. This CDR3 contains 14 residues. CDR3 bases: TGTGCCAGCAGTGATCAGGGGGTATCCTACGAGCAGTACTTC. Its translation: CASSDQGVSYEQYF.

This clonotype was counted a few times. The CDR3 spells CASSFGASGSYNEQFF. The CDR3 DNA reads TGTGCCAGCAGTTTTGGGGCTAGCGGGTCCTACAATGAGCAGTTCTTC. The rearrangement links TRBV28 to TRBJ2-1, with 8 bases fitting TRBD2. V lost 3 bases, J lost 1 base, and 5 bases stayed unmatched. CDR1 is MDHEN and CDR2 is SYDVKM in the germline V gene. The length of the CDR3 is 16 residues.

There are a few counts of this clonotype. The rearrangement joins TRBV12-3 or TRBV12-4 to TRBJ2-1; TRBD1 or TRBD2 may be the D gene (5 bases each). Trimming took off 2 bases at V and 0 bases at J, with 11 bases between the two ends. The CDR3 sequence is 16 residues long. The CDR3 is CASSLNPGSSYNEQFF. DNA of the CDR3: TGTGCCAGCAGTTTAAACCCAGGGAGCTCCTACAATGAGCAGTTCTTC.

The V call is TRBV6-2 or TRBV6-3, the J call TRBJ1-4; TRBD1 agrees at 7 bases. The CDR3 is made up of 12 amino acids. Germline lookup yields CDR1 MNHEY and CDR2 SVGEGT. J was trimmed by 16 bases and V by 5 bases; bases with no gene match: 10. In nucleotides, the CDR3 is TGTGCCAGCAGTCCTCGACAGGGAAGGCAGTTTTTT. As protein: CASSPRQGRQFF.

This clonotype came up a few times. V is TRBV20-1 and J is TRBJ2-1; TRBD2 matches at 8 bases. This CDR3 contains 14 residues. With 0 bases clipped from V and 5 bases from J, the junction kept 3 bases outside the gene matches. Germline V gene sequence: CDR1 DFQATT, CDR2 SNEGSKA (reference sequence). CDR3 sequence (DNA): TGCAGTGCTAGAGAACTAGCGGTCCACAATGAGCAGTTCTTC. Translation gives CSARELAVHNEQFF.

The rearrangement uses TRBV29-1 and TRBJ1-1; D is uncertain. Trimming left V 7 bases short and J 4 bases short, with 13 bases between. Germline CDR1 reads SQVTM; CDR2 reads ANQGSEA. CDR3 length: 12 amino acids. The CDR3 is CSAALETTEAFF. CDR3 nucleotide sequence: TGCAGCGCCGCGTTGGAGACCACTGAAGCTTTCTTT.

This sequence joins TRBV24-1 and TRBJ2-3; TRBD1 matches 8 bases. CDR1 KGHDR and CDR2 SFDVKD come from the germline V gene. CDR3 size: 15 residues. V dropped 4 bases and J dropped 2; count of bases not matched to a gene: 4. The CDR3: CATSDKTGDTDTQYF. The DNA for the CDR3 is TGTGCCACCAGTGACAAGACAGGGGACACAGATACGCAGTATTTT.

The V call is TRBV14, the J call TRBJ1-6; D is possibly TRBD1 (5 bases). V gave up 4 bases and J gave up 0 bases, with 10 bases separating them. This CDR3 comprises 16 residues. Germline CDR1 is SGHDN and CDR2 is FVKESK. Here the CDR3 reads CASSRGASSYNSPLHF. The CDR3, as DNA: TGTGCCAGCAGCCGCGGGGCCAGCTCCTATAATTCACCCCTCCACTTT.

In nucleotides, the CDR3 is TGCAGTGCTAGAGCGTATACGAGCCGGGACACCAAAATCCCCTACGAGCAGTACTTC. Translating gives CSARAYTSRDTKIPYEQYF. This chain joins TRBV20-1 and TRBJ2-7; D is possibly TRBD1 (6 bases). Germline V gene data show CDR1 as DFQATT and CDR2 as SNEGSKA (reference sequence). CDR3 size: 19 residues. Between the trimmed V and J ends, which lost 1 base and 2 bases, there was a span of 27 bases.

The chain recombines TRBV7-6 with TRBJ2-7; D perhaps matches TRBD1 (6 bases). Trimming left V 1 base short and J 1 base short, with 14 bases between. Germline lookup yields CDR1 SGHVS and CDR2 FNYEAQ. The length of the CDR3 is 16 residues. This CDR3 reads CASSLGGHITSYEQYF. The CDR3, as DNA: TGTGCCAGCAGCTTAGGGGGACACATCACATCCTACGAGCAGTACTTC.

This clonotype was detected a few times. The V call is TRBV5-1, the J call TRBJ2-7; D might be TRBD1 or TRBD2, each matching 5 bases. The germline gives CDR1 SGHRS, CDR2 YFSETQ. The V gene lost 6 bases and the J gene lost 0 bases, with 13 bases spanning the gap. The CDR3 is made up of 14 amino acids. The CDR3 is CASKGDRNSYEQYF. DNA for the CDR3: TGCGCCAGCAAAGGGGACCGGAACTCCTACGAGCAGTACTTC.

J is TRBJ1-2 and V is TRBV13; D unresolved. Germline values: CDR1 PRHDT, CDR2 FYEKMQ (reference sequence). The V end was cut by 8 bases, the J end by 2 bases, with 9 bases between. This CDR3 comprises 12 residues. In DNA, the CDR3 is TGTGCCAGCGGATCATTCAACTATGGCTACACCTTC. Protein sequence: CASGSFNYGYTF.

V and J are TRBV4-3 and TRBJ2-3; no clear D. From germline, CDR1 is LGHNA and CDR2 YSLEER. This CDR3 comprises 16 residues. V lost 1 base and J 0 bases, leaving 11 bases between the germline ends. DNA of the CDR3: TGCGCCAGCAGCCAAGTTGGCGGTTCTAGCACAGATACGCAGTATTTT. Encoded protein: CASSQVGGSSTDTQYF.

The chain has TRBV27 and TRBJ2-6; possible D gene TRBD1, 5 bases. Per the germline V gene, CDR1 is MNHEY and CDR2 is SMNVEV (reference sequence). The CDR3 is 15 amino acids. Trimming stripped 6 bases from V and 2 bases from J, with 11 bases between. CDR3 sequence: CASSRQSPGANVLTF. CDR3 in DNA: TGTGCCAGCAGCAGACAGAGCCCTGGGGCCAACGTCCTGACTTTC.

The chain employs TRBV29-1 and TRBJ1-5, with D tentatively TRBD1 (5 bases). Germline V gene data show CDR1 as SQVTM and CDR2 as ANQGSEA. The CDR3 consists of 12 residues. Deletions cut 6 bases from V and 4 bases from J, with 10 bases between. The CDR3 nucleotides read TGCAGCGTCGGGGACCAAAATCAGCCCCAGCATTTT. Translating it yields CSVGDQNQPQHF.

The chain recombines TRBV6-2 or TRBV6-3 with TRBJ2-1, with D possibly called TRBD1 or TRBD2 (5 bases each). CDR1 and CDR2 (germline): MNHEY, SVGEGT. V lost 5 bases, J lost 6 bases, and 17 bases lay in between. This CDR3 is built from 15 residues. The CDR3 DNA follows: TGTGCCAGCAGTCCTGGGACCCCCCGGGCCAATGAGCAGTTCTTC. Protein: CASSPGTPRANEQFF.